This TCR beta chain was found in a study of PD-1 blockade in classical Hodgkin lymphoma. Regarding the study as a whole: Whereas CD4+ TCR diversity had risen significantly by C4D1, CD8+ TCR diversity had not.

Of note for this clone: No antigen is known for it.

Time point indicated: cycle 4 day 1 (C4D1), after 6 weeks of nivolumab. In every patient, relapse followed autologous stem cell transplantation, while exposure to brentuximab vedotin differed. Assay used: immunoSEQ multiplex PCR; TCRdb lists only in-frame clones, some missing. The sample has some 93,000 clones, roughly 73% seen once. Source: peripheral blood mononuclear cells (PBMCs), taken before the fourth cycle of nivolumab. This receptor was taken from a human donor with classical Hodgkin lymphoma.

The CDR3 spells CATSRTTYTGELFF. In DNA, the CDR3 is TGTGCCACCAGCAGAACCACTTACACCGGGGAGCTGTTTTTT. The chain couples TRBV15 to TRBJ2-2; D gene uncertain. V was trimmed by 2 bases and J by 3 bases, leaving 7 bases between them. In germline, CDR1 is LNHNV, CDR2 YYDKDF (reference sequence). The CDR3 sequence is 14 residues long.